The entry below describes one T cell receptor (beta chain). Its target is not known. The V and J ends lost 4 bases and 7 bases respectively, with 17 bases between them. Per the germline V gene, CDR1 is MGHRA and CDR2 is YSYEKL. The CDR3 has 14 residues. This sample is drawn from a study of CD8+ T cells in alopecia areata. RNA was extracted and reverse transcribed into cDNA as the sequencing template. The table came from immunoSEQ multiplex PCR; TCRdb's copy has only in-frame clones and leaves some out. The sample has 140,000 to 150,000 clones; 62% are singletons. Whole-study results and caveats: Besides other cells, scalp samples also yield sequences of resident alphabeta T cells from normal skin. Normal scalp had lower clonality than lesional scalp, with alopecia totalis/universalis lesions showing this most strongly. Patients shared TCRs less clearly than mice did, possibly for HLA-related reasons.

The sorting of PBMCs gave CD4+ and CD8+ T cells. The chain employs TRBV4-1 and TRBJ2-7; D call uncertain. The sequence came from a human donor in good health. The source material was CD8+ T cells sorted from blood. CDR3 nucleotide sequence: TGCGCCAGCAGCCCAACGAACGGAAAGGATGAGCAGTACTTC. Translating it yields CASSPTNGKDEQYF.